The next 22 T cell receptor beta chains were all read from a single sample in a study of CD4 and CD8 cells across lung adenocarcinoma regions. One entry per CDR3 protein, called by TCRdb with MiXCR from the PCR reads. The table includes some 20,000 distinct CDR3 sequences, roughly 50% detected once. Material for sequencing was CD4+ T cells from the margin of a lung tumor. The receptors were sampled from a male donor with lung adenocarcinoma. The CD4 and CD8 labels of this study may be unreliable.

The chain employs TRBV10-1 and TRBJ2-3; D uncertain. The V end was cut by 2 bases, the J end by 12 bases, with 21 bases between. The CDR3 has 15 amino acids. Germline CDR1 WNHNN, CDR2 SYGVQD (reference sequence). The CDR3 loop reads CASSEEVRATDIQYF. For the CDR3, the DNA is TGCGCCAGCAGTGAGGAGGTACGAGCCACAGATATTCAGTATTTT.

The chain joins TRBV5-4 to TRBJ1-2; unclear D gene. V lost 4 bases to trimming and J lost 6 bases, with 13 bases between them. This CDR3 has 13 amino acids. CDR1 is SGHNT, CDR2 YYREEE, per germline (reference sequence). CDR3 in amino acids: CASSRTIRDGYTF. The DNA for the CDR3 is TGTGCCAGCAGCCGTACGATAAGGGATGGCTACACCTTC. Using reference TRBV5-4 and TRBJ1-2 for the parts outside the CDR3, the full variable domain is ETGVTQSPTHLIKTRGQQVTLRCSSQSGHNTVSWYQQALGQGPQFIFQYYREEENGRGNFPPRFSGLQFPNYSSELNVNALELDDSALYLCASSRTIRDGYTFGSGTRLTVV.

This clonotype was recorded many times. This chain uses TRBV6-1 with TRBJ1-4; D may be TRBD1 (5 bases). CDR3 length: 14 residues. V lost 6 bases, J lost 5 bases, and 13 bases lay in between. Per the germline V gene, CDR1 is MNHNS and CDR2 is SASEGT. CDR3 in amino acids: CASRQGGGNEKLFF. The CDR3 DNA follows: TGTGCCAGCAGGCAGGGCGGAGGGAATGAAAAACTGTTTTTT.

The V call is TRBV14, the J call TRBJ2-1; TRBD1 is a possible D gene (6 bases). Looked up from germline, CDR1 is SGHDN and CDR2 is FVKESK. V was shortened by 4 bases and J by 0 bases, with 16 bases between the two germline ends. The CDR3 is 17 residues long. DNA for the CDR3: TGTGCCAGCAGCCCTTCGGTGGGGGCGGGCTCCTACAATGAGCAGTTCTTC. Amino acid sequence: CASSPSVGAGSYNEQFF. Using reference TRBV14 and TRBJ2-1 for the parts outside the CDR3, the full variable domain is EAGVTQFPSHSVIEKGQTVTLRCDPISGHDNLYWYRRVMGKEIKFLLHFVKESKQDESGMPNNRFLAERTGGTYSTLKVQPAELEDSGVYFCASSPSVGAGSYNEQFFGPGTRLTVL.

The V gene is TRBV7-6, the J gene TRBJ2-2; TRBD2 matches at 7 bases. The CDR3 loop spans 15 amino acids. Germline V gene sequence: CDR1 SGHVS, CDR2 FNYEAQ. The V segment lost 5 bases and the J segment 6 bases; nucleotides outside the gene matches: 9. The CDR3 loop reads CASSIGQGGPGELFF. Here the CDR3 DNA reads TGTGCCAGCAGCATCGGGCAGGGAGGGCCCGGGGAGCTGTTTTTT.

This clonotype ranks as medium-sized. V and J are TRBV10-1 and TRBJ2-3, with a possible D match to TRBD2 (6 bases). This CDR3 is 13 amino acids long. CDR1 is WNHNN, CDR2 SYGVQD, per germline (reference sequence). Trimming removed 2 bases from V and 3 bases from J, with 6 bases in between. CDR3 nucleotides: TGCGCCAGCAGTGAGGCGGGAACAGATACGCAGTATTTT. Its protein is CASSEAGTDTQYF.

V and J are TRBV10-2 and TRBJ2-5; D remains unclear. CDR3 length: 12 amino acids. Germline values: CDR1 WSHSY, CDR2 SAAADI. Trimming took 0 bases from V and 6 from J, leaving 5 bases between them. The CDR3 DNA sequence: TGCGCCAGCAGTGAGTCTCCCAAGACCCAGTACTTC. Its translation is CASSESPKTQYF.

V gene TRBV6-1 combines with J gene TRBJ2-2; D is perhaps TRBD1 or TRBD2 (5 bases each). V was cut by 6 bases and J by 16 bases, with 27 bases left in between. Germline CDR1 is MNHNS and CDR2 is SASEGT. The CDR3 totals 15 residues. CDR3 sequence (DNA): TGTGCCAGCAGCCTCCAGGCTGTAAGCACCGGGACGCAGTTTTTT. Residues: CASSLQAVSTGTQFF.

This clonotype was seen repeatedly, ten times or more. This chain joins TRBV12-3 or TRBV12-4 and TRBJ2-2; TRBD1 is a possible D gene (6 bases). The V gene lost 4 bases and the J gene lost 3 bases, with 9 bases spanning the gap. This CDR3 comprises 14 residues. The CDR3 is CASSSNRDTGELFF. CDR3 nucleotides: TGTGCCAGCAGTTCAAACAGGGACACCGGGGAGCTGTTTTTT.

Points on this clonotype: Its ends do not fully match the called genes, so a read error is possible. This rearrangement joins TRBV25-1 to TRBJ2-3; a weak D match, TRBD1 (6 bases). The CDR3 extends over 13 amino acids. CDR1 MGHDK and CDR2 SYGVNS come from the germline V gene. This CDR3 reads CARGKRGKDTQYF. In nucleotides, the CDR3 is TGCGCCAGGGGTAAAAGAGGCAAAGACACGCAGTATTTT.

This clonotype was recorded a few times. CDR3 region: CASSYSMHQGHEQFF. The CDR3 bases are TGTGCCAGCAGTTACTCGATGCATCAGGGCCATGAGCAGTTCTTC. The genes are TRBV6-5 and TRBJ2-1; tentatively, D is TRBD1 (5 bases). Trimming left V 0 bases short and J 8 bases short, with 14 bases between. This CDR3 is 15 amino acids long. Germline V CDR1 and CDR2: MNHEY, SVGAGI.

This chain links TRBV10-2 with TRBJ1-1; unclear D gene. V lost 6 bases, J lost 5 bases, and 10 bases lay in between. The CDR3 sequence is 12 residues long. In germline, CDR1 is WSHSY, CDR2 SAAADI. The CDR3 reads CASSFGGTEAFF. CDR3 DNA: TGCGCCAGCAGCTTCGGTGGGACTGAAGCTTTCTTT.

CDR3 residues: CASSGGGGAEKLFF. As DNA, the CDR3 is TGTGCCAGCAGTGGGGGGGGGGGAGCTGAAAAACTGTTTTTT. This chain connects TRBV6-1 to TRBJ1-4; TRBD1 might be the D (5 bases). Trimming left V 4 bases short and J 7 bases short, with 13 bases between. The CDR3 spans 14 residues. Germline CDR1 reads MNHNS; CDR2 reads SASEGT.

V and J are TRBV6-5 and TRBJ2-3, with TRBD2 as a possible D gene (6 bases). The J call is in doubt because the DNA end fits TRBJ2-7 better. The germline CDR1 and CDR2 sequences are MNHEY and SVGAGI. The CDR3 is made up of 18 amino acids. The CDR3 sequence is CASSCAGLGTRDQDTQYF. The CDR3 DNA reads TGTGCCAGCAGTTGCGCGGGGCTCGGGACCCGTGACCAAGATACGCAGTACTTC.

The chain employs TRBV10-2 and TRBJ2-2, with D tentatively TRBD1 or TRBD2 (5 bases each). With 3 bases removed from V and 8 bases from J, the gap between germline ends came to 13 bases. CDR1 WSHSY and CDR2 SAAADI come from the germline V gene. The CDR3 covers 14 residues. DNA of the CDR3: TGCGCCAGCAGTGACCAGGGACCACTGGGGGAGCTGTTTTTT. It translates to CASSDQGPLGELFF.

This chain uses TRBV6-1 with TRBJ1-1; D call uncertain. Germline assignment: CDR1 MNHNS and CDR2 SASEGT. Trimming removed 8 bases at V and 10 bases at J, with 20 bases between. There are 13 residues in the CDR3. CDR3 DNA: TGTGCCAGCCTCATTTGGTATCAGCATCGAGCTTTCTTT. Translating it yields CASLIWYQHRAFF.

As for this clonotype: The junction departs from germline at one end; a sequencing error may be responsible. The chain couples TRBV7-2 to TRBJ2-3; 8 nucleotides align to TRBD2. This CDR3 spans 14 amino acids. Germline-derived CDR1 and CDR2 are SGHTA and FQGNSA. CDR3 loop: CAGSWGLVVDTQYF. The CDR3 DNA reads TGTGCCGGCAGCTGGGGACTAGTTGTAGATACGCAGTATTTC.

Worth noting for this clonotype: The junction differs from germline at one of its ends, possibly a read error. CDR3 amino acids: CANSGVGGKDTQYF. CDR3 coding DNA: TGCGCCAACAGTGGGGTGGGGGGCAAAGATACTCAGTACTTC. The genes are TRBV10-2 and TRBJ2-4; D is perhaps TRBD1 or TRBD2 (6 bases each). Germline V gives CDR1 WSHSY, CDR2 SAAADI. The length of the CDR3 is 14 residues.

Notes on this clonotype: Its ends do not fully match the called genes, so a read error is possible. This rearrangement joins TRBV10-2 to TRBJ2-3; tentatively, D is TRBD1 or TRBD2 (6 bases each). The germline gives CDR1 WSHSY, CDR2 SAAADI. There are 14 residues in the CDR3. The CDR3 coding sequence is TGCGCGGGGCACGGGGGCGTGGGCCCAGAGACGCAGTACTTT. Its translation is CAGHGGVGPETQYF.

In this sample, this clonotype turned up a few times. V gene TRBV28 combines with J gene TRBJ2-4, with D perhaps matching TRBD2 (6 bases). V lost 8 bases and J lost 6, with 23 bases in between. The germline gives CDR1 MDHEN, CDR2 SYDVKM. There are 16 residues in the CDR3. DNA of the CDR3: TGTGCCAGCCACAAGAGGAACGGGAGAGAGTCAAACATTCAGTACTTC. The encoded protein is CASHKRNGRESNIQYF.

This clonotype came up many times. J is TRBJ2-5 and V is TRBV27, with no clear D. This CDR3 contains 13 residues. Germline loops: CDR1 MNHEY, CDR2 SMNVEV (reference sequence). V lost 3 bases and J 5 bases, leaving 10 bases between the germline ends. The CDR3 spells CASSFAGRETQYF. DNA for the CDR3: TGTGCCAGCAGTTTTGCCGGGCGGGAGACCCAGTACTTC.

There are many counts of this clonotype. CDR3 sequence: CASSAVYNEQFF. As DNA, the CDR3 is TGTGCCAGCAGCGCGGTTTACAATGAGCAGTTCTTC. The chain carries TRBV11-3 and TRBJ2-1; no definite D call. CDR3 length: 12 residues. V was shortened by 5 bases and J by 4 bases, with 6 bases between the two germline ends. The V gene's germline CDR1 is SGHNT and CDR2 YENEEA.